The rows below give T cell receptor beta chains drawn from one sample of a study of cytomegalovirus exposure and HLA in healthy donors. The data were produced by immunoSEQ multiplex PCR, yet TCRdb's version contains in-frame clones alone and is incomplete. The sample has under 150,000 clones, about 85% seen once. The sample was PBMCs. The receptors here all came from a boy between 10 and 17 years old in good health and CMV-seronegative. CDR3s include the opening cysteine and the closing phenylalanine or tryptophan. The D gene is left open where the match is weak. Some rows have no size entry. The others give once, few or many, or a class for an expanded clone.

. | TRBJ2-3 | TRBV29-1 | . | CSDDRRDTQYF | TGCAGCGATGACAGGCGAGATACGCAGTATTTT
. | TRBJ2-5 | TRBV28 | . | CASRVEGGTQETQYF | TGTGCCAGCAGAGTTGAGGGCGGGACGCAAGAGACCCAGTACTTC
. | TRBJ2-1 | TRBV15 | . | CATSRAWSGGKIYNEQFF | TGTGCCACCAGCAGAGCTTGGTCAGGGGGGAAGATATACAATGAGCAGTTCTTC
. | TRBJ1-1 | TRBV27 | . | CVVRGGGTEAFF | TGTGTAGTGCGGGGTGGCGGCACTGAAGCTTTCTTT
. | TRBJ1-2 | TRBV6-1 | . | CASNRAYGYTF | TGTGCCAGTAACAGGGCCTATGGCTACACCTTC
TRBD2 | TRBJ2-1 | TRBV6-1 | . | CASSRAGESLNEQFF | TGTGCCAGCAGTCGAGCGGGGGAGAGCCTCAATGAGCAGTTCTTC
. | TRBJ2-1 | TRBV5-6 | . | CASRIRGWDVGDEQFF | TGTGCCAGCAGGATCCGAGGGTGGGATGTCGGGGATGAGCAGTTCTTC
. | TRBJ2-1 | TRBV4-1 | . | CASGQNEQFF | TGCGCTTCTGGGCAGAATGAGCAGTTCTTC
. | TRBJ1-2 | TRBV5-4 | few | CASSLGGANYGYTF | TGTGCCAGCAGCTTGGGGGGGGCTAACTATGGCTACACCTTC
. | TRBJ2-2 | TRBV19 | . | CASSGATTMQNTGELFF | TGTGCCAGTAGTGGTGCAACAACCATGCAGAACACCGGGGAGCTGTTTTTT
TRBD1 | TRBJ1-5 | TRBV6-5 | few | CASGQGVGGAQPQHF | TGTGCCAGCGGACAGGGGGTGGGTGGCGCTCAGCCCCAGCATTTT
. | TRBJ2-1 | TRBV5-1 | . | CASSLNTGWDEQFF | TGCGCCAGCAGCTTGAACACAGGGTGGGATGAGCAGTTCTTC
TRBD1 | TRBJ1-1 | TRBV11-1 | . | CASSLPEDRDEAFF | TGTGCCAGCAGCTTGCCCGAAGACAGGGATGAAGCTTTCTTT
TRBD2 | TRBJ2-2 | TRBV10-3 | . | CAIPGTNPSTGELFF | TGTGCCATCCCAGGGACTAACCCTTCCACCGGGGAGCTGTTTTTT
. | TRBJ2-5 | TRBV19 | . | CASSMGHGQETQYF | TGTGCCAGTAGTATGGGGCACGGGCAAGAGACCCAGTACTTC
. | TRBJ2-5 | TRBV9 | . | CASSVGPGREETQYF | TGTGCCAGCAGCGTAGGCCCCGGCAGGGAAGAGACCCAGTACTTC